This is a list of T cell receptor beta chains from one sample in a study of early T cells in non-severe SARS-CoV-2 infection. MiXCR, run by TCRdb on the 5' RACE reads, gives a single entry per CDR3 protein. The table lists approximately 70,000 distinct CDR3 sequences, roughly an eighth of them singletons. Sequenced here: whole blood, sampled at baseline. These receptor sequences come from an adult who was a healthcare worker with PCR-confirmed SARS-CoV-2 infection or an uninfected control (not recorded which). Each CDR3 is given with its conserved first and last residue. Each record gives: V gene, J gene, CDR3 protein.

TRBV6-2/TRBV6-3	TRBJ2-3	CASSSTSSVTDTQYF
TRBV11-2	TRBJ1-5	CASSFTGADQPQHF
TRBV19	TRBJ2-2	CAGSRNLNTGELFF
TRBV9	TRBJ2-3	CASSPRGGITDTQYF
TRBV24-1	TRBJ2-7	CATSLSGNEQYF
TRBV7-9	TRBJ1-6	CASTPGAGTGYNSPLHF
TRBV28	TRBJ2-7	CASSFLAREGEQYF
TRBV5-8	TRBJ2-7	CASRRGPTRERQYF
TRBV7-8	TRBJ1-4	CASSEIDRGEKLFF
TRBV11-2	TRBJ2-1	CASSLNRVYQPLVNEQFF
TRBV11-2	TRBJ2-5	CASSAHRHRQETQYF
TRBV6-2/TRBV6-3	TRBJ2-2	CASSYMGGPTTGELFF
TRBV25-1	TRBJ2-5	CASSVLDRVQETQYF
TRBV2	TRBJ2-3	CASSGNRASTDTQYF
TRBV12-3/TRBV12-4	TRBJ1-5	CASSRTGDGQPQHF
TRBV2	TRBJ2-3	CASREGQQSSTDTQYF
TRBV5-1	TRBJ2-3	CASSFPGGGTDTQYF
TRBV5-1	TRBJ2-1	CASSLSSPNEQFF
TRBV21-1	TRBJ1-4	CAPRGATTNEKLFF
TRBV14	TRBJ1-5	CASSHSNQPQHF
TRBV9	TRBJ2-3	CASSVGGGLTDTQYF
TRBV2	TRBJ2-4	CASSAQGKNIQYF
TRBV6-4	TRBJ1-6	CASNISCLNGGGDSPLHF
TRBV7-8	TRBJ2-7	CASSLGHGYEQYF
TRBV11-1	TRBJ2-1	CASSSTPGTSGYNEQFF
TRBV6-1	TRBJ2-2	CASRWNTGELFF
TRBV2	TRBJ1-6	CASHPARGNSPLHF
TRBV7-2	TRBJ1-4	CASSPRSGKLFF
TRBV7-9	TRBJ2-3	CAGGAGILADTQYF